What follows describes a single TCR beta chain. This specimen belongs to a study of blood T cell repertoires in COVID-19. Study background: In each case, the material was cDNA or gDNA derived from T cells, B-cell-depleted T cells, or PBMCs.

The repertoire was sequenced with immunoSEQ multiplex PCR; TCRdb's copy has only in-frame clones and lacks some. The sample lists about 280,000 clones, 85% to 90% occurring once. Trimming pared 1 base from V and 1 base from J, leaving 6 bases between. Germline V gene lookup returns CDR1 SNHLY and CDR2 FYNNEI. The CDR3 is 14 residues long. What was sequenced was peripheral blood. The sequence was collected from a human donor in a cohort sampled during active COVID-19. The chain is built from TRBV2 and TRBJ2-3; no definite D call. DNA of the CDR3: TGTGCCAGCAGTGAAGACCTAGGCACAGATACGCAGTATTTT. This codes for CASSEDLGTDTQYF.